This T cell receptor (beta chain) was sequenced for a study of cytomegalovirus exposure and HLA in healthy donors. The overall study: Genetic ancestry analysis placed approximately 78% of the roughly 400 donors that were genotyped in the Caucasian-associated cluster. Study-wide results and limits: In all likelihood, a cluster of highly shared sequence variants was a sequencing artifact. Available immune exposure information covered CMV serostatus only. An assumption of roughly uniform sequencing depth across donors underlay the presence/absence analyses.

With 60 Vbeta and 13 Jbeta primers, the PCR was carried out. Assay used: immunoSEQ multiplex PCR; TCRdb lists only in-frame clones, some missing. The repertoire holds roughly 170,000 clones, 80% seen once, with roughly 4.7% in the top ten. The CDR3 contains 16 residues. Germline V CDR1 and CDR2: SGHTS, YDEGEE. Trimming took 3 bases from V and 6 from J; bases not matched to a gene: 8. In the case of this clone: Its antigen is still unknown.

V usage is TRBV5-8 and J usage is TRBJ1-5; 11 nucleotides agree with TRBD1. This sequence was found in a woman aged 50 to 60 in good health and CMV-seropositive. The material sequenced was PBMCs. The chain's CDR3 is CASSSTGQGEGQPQHF. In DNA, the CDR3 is TGTGCCAGCAGCTCGACGGGACAGGGGGAGGGTCAGCCCCAGCATTTT.